This T cell receptor (beta chain) was retrieved from a study of blood T cell repertoires in COVID-19. Study overall: Specimens from acute and convalescent COVID-19 originated in the United States, Italy and Spain. T cells, B-cell-depleted T cells, or PBMCs supplied cDNA or gDNA.

This CDR3 spans 16 amino acids. CDR1 is SGHAT and CDR2 is FQNNGV in the germline V gene. Trimming took 3 bases from V and 4 from J, leaving 18 bases between them. In the study's own analysis: Counts of nucleated cells, estimated from reference gene primer amplification, were obtained. Libraries were prepared by immunoSEQ multiplex PCR; TCRdb keeps only in-frame clonotypes and omits some of them. That table supplies the V and J calls and clone size; D and trimming were determined from the DNA. This table holds 130,000 to 150,000 clones, 84% found once. The sequence derives from an elderly woman in a cohort sampled during active or convalescent COVID-19. Sequencing input: peripheral blood. The chain couples TRBV11-2 to TRBJ2-5, with D possibly TRBD1 on 6 matching bases. As DNA, the CDR3 is TGTGCCAGCAGCTTGGGGGCGCGATCCGGCCCAGAGACCCAGTACTTC. This translates into CASSLGARSGPETQYF.